This T cell receptor beta chain stems from a study of blood T cell repertoires in COVID-19. Study context: COVID-19 samples collected from the United States, Italy and Spain covered acute and convalescent phases. PBMCs, B-cell-depleted T cells, or T cells were the source of the cDNA or gDNA that made up the material.

This CDR3 has 19 amino acids. Trimming cost V 3 bases and J 2 bases; bases outside gene matches: 10. CDR1 is MGHRA, CDR2 YSYEKL, per germline. In the study's own analysis: The authors estimated nucleated cell counts from reference gene primer amplification. Assay: immunoSEQ multiplex PCR; the TCRdb copy retains only in-frame clones and omits some. V and J calls and clone size are copied from that table; D and trimming were computed from the DNA. The sample shows about 260,000 clones, over 75% of them seen only once. Specimen: peripheral blood. J is TRBJ2-3 and V is TRBV4-1; 14 nucleotides align to TRBD2. The sequence derives from a human donor in a cohort sampled during active COVID-19. The CDR3: CASSHGTSGGFGLTDTQYF. The CDR3 coding sequence is TGCGCCAGCAGCCACGGGACTAGCGGGGGCTTCGGACTCACAGATACGCAGTATTTT.